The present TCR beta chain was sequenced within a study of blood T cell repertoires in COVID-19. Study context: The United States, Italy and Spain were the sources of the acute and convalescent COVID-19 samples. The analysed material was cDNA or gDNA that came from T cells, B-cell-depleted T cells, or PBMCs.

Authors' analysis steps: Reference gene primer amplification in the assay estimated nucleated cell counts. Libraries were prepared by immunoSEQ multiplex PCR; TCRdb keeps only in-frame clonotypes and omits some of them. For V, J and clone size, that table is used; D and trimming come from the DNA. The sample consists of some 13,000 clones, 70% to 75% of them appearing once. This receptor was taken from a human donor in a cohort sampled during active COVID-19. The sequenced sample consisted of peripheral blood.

CDR3 nucleotides: TGTGCCAGCAGCTTAGTGGGGACAGGGCAACGGAATGGCTACACCTTC. It codes for CASSLVGTGQRNGYTF. The gene calls are TRBV7-2 and TRBJ1-2; 9 bases are a match to TRBD1. Germline values: CDR1 SGHTA, CDR2 FQGNSA. V gave up 1 base and J gave up 6 bases; unmatched junction bases: 9. The CDR3 runs to 16 residues.